The rows below give T cell receptor beta chains drawn from one sample of a study of primary melanoma T cells and metastatic recurrence. Clones were sequenced by immunoSEQ multiplex PCR, and TCRdb holds only the in-frame ones, with some missing. The top ten hold roughly a tenth of the sample, which has fewer than 700 clones, more than 55% seen once. Sequencing was carried out using melanoma tumor tissue. Source of these receptors: a human donor with melanoma. Each CDR3 is given without its conserved first and last residue.

V,J,CDR3
TRBV12-5,TRBJ2-1,ASGLETSGF
TRBV6-8,TRBJ2-3,ASSQPGGTQY
TRBV11-3,TRBJ1-1,ASSLRTTNTEAF
TRBV19,TRBJ2-7,ASSLGQGYEQY
TRBV15,TRBJ2-5,ATSRGGAGDQETQY
TRBV28,TRBJ1-6,PLHRVGGAGNSPLH
TRBV11-3,TRBJ2-1,ASRTSGGYNEQF
TRBV30,TRBJ2-5,AWKGTGTQETQY
TRBV28,TRBJ1-1,ASSPLREGNTEAF
TRBV14,TRBJ2-7,ASSPFGVVYEQY
TRBV30,TRBJ2-3,AWRGLAGTQY
TRBV2,TRBJ2-1,ASSALAGSYNEQF
TRBV7-5,TRBJ2-7,ASTVSGTNYEQY
TRBV28,TRBJ2-3,ASRLRTGITTDTQY
TRBV7-6,TRBJ2-3,ASSAPGLAGATDTQY
TRBV28,TRBJ2-3,ASSPPQVADTQY
TRBV6-8,TRBJ1-1,ASGQGHTEAF
TRBV29-1,TRBJ2-1,SVTRRGQGNEQF
TRBV18,TRBJ1-4,ASSQPGGPNEKLF
TRBV9,TRBJ1-3,ASKGTADTIY
TRBV14,TRBJ1-2,ASSQGLGQGGYGYT
TRBV19,TRBJ1-4,ASLRGRRTNEKLF
TRBV18,TRBJ2-7,ASSGRGLASYEQY
TRBV19,TRBJ2-7,ASSISGTGSYEQY
TRBV6-8,TRBJ2-7,AIRLQDSYEQY
TRBV5-1,TRBJ2-1,ASSKAGGLIGEQF
TRBV25-1,TRBJ2-1,ASSEYRQGGNEQF